Detailed here is one T cell receptor (beta chain). What it binds is not known. The table came from immunoSEQ multiplex PCR; TCRdb's copy has only in-frame clones and leaves some out. Found here are about 77,000 clones, under 75% of them singletons; the top ten hold roughly a tenth. This sample is part of a study of radiotherapy plus CTLA-4 blockade in lung cancer. In the study overall: Among all patients, approximately 18% showed objective responses, while roughly 31% had disease control. General study points: Once radiotherapy plus ipilimumab had been given, TCR clones derived from tumor expanded in blood.

Those with chemo-refractory metastatic non-small-cell lung cancer were treated with focal radiation combined with CTLA-4 blockade using ipilimumab. CDR3 length: 16 amino acids. Germline V gene sequence: CDR1 LNHDA, CDR2 SQIVND (reference sequence). With 5 bases clipped from V and 2 bases from J, the junction kept 8 bases outside the gene matches. Here the sequenced sample was peripheral blood, taken from a patient treated with radiotherapy plus ipilimumab. The genes are TRBV19 and TRBJ2-1; 8 nucleotides line up with TRBD2. The clonotype comes from a human donor with non-small cell lung cancer whose response to radiotherapy plus ipilimumab could not be evaluated. The CDR3, as DNA: TGTGCCAGTAGTCCCCCACGGGGGGGTCCCTACAATGAGCAGTTCTTC. Translated: CASSPPRGGPYNEQFF.